This TCR beta chain derives from a study of blood T cell repertoires in COVID-19. Turning to the study itself: From T cells, B-cell-depleted T cells, or PBMCs came the material, which was cDNA or gDNA.

V lost 1 base and J 0 bases, leaving 5 bases between the germline ends. Germline V lookup: CDR1 SGHRS, CDR2 YFSETQ. This CDR3 spans 14 amino acids. As processed by the authors: Reference gene primer amplification in the assay estimated nucleated cell counts. Here immunoSEQ multiplex PCR was the method, and the copy in TCRdb shows in-frame clones only, minus some. V and J calls and clone size follow that table, whereas D and trimming were derived from the DNA. This sample has under 120,000 clones, with 70% to 80% found just once. The V gene is TRBV5-1, the J gene TRBJ1-3, with D unclear. Sequenced material: peripheral blood. The TCR originated in an older man with active or convalescent COVID-19. CDR3 loop: CASSLSVSGNTIYF. The CDR3 bases are TGCGCCAGCAGCTTGTCTGTCTCTGGAAACACCATATATTTT.